This record looks at one T cell receptor beta chain sequence and its context. The target antigen is unknown. These data come from a study of cytomegalovirus exposure and HLA in healthy donors. Whole-study findings and limits: In a later analysis, the majority of CMV-associated beta chains seemingly showed HLA restriction.

Amplification used 60 Vbeta primers and 13 Jbeta primers. Measured with immunoSEQ multiplex PCR; TCRdb has only the in-frame clones, and not every one. The table has more than 85,000 clones, roughly four fifths seen once; the top ten hold 6% to 8.5%. The CDR3 covers 12 residues. The receptor comes from a female donor in good health and CMV-seronegative. The sequenced sample consisted of PBMCs. The chain carries TRBV21-1 and TRBJ1-1; the table's TRBD1 call for D was not verified on the DNA. TRBV21-1 is classified as a pseudogene. Here the CDR3 DNA reads TGTGCCAGCAAATGGCCGAACACTGAAGCTTTCTTT. Translation: CASKWPNTEAFF.